This is a list of T cell receptor beta chains from one sample in a study of blood T cell repertoires in COVID-19. Sequencing used immunoSEQ multiplex PCR; TCRdb keeps in-frame clones, though not all of them. The sample has tens of thousands of clones, roughly 90% seen once; the top ten hold around 1.2%. The material sequenced was peripheral blood. These receptors all stem from a woman aged 55 to 70 with acute or convalescent COVID-19. Each CDR3 is given without its conserved first and last residue. For some rows the clone size is stated as once, few or many, or as a class when expanded; others skip it.

clone_size: -
j_call: TRBJ1-1
v_call: TRBV11-1
cdr3_aa: ASSQGDWGTEAF

clone_size: once
j_call: TRBJ2-4
v_call: TRBV27
cdr3_aa: ASSRGQRLAKNIQY

clone_size: -
j_call: TRBJ1-3
v_call: TRBV7-8
cdr3_aa: ASSSRPGINTIY

clone_size: -
j_call: TRBJ1-6
v_call: TRBV2
cdr3_aa: ASSPDSPNSPLH

clone_size: -
j_call: TRBJ2-3
v_call: TRBV7-9
cdr3_aa: ASSENITGTGGLDTQY

clone_size: -
j_call: TRBJ2-1
v_call: TRBV5-1
cdr3_aa: ASSFTSGSGNEQF

clone_size: -
j_call: TRBJ1-2
v_call: TRBV28
cdr3_aa: ASSSPGGEYYGYT

clone_size: -
j_call: TRBJ1-6
v_call: TRBV7-2
cdr3_aa: ASSPNAGTGTSPLH

clone_size: few
j_call: TRBJ1-1
v_call: TRBV6-1
cdr3_aa: ASSERNSGNTEAF

clone_size: -
j_call: TRBJ2-1
v_call: TRBV6-2/TRBV6-3
cdr3_aa: ASSSPFFFSGETDEQF

clone_size: once
j_call: TRBJ2-5
v_call: TRBV18
cdr3_aa: ASSPRTGALRQETQY